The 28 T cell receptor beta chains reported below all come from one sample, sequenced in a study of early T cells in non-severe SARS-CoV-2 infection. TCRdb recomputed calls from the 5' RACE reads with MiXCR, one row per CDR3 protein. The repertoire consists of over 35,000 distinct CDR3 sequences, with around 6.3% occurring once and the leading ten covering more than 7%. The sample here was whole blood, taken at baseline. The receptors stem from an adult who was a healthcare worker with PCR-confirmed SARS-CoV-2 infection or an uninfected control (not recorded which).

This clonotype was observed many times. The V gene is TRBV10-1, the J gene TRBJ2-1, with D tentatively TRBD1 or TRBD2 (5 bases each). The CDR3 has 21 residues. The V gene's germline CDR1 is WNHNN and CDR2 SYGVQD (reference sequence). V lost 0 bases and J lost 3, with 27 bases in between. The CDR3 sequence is CASSESSRDGPSLGSYNEQFF. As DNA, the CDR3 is TGCGCCAGCAGTGAGTCGAGCCGGGACGGACCTTCCTTGGGAAGCTACAATGAGCAGTTCTTC.

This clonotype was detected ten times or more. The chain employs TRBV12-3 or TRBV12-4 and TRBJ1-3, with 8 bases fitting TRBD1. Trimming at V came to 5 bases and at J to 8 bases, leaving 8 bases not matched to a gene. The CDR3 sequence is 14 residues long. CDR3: CASSNQGARDTIYF. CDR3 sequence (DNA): TGTGCCAGCAGTAATCAGGGGGCGCGGGACACCATATATTTT.

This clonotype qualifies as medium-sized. CDR3 in amino acids: CASSQDLMSRDSLFYNSPLHF. The CDR3 DNA follows: TGCGCCAGCAGCCAAGATTTGATGAGTCGGGACAGCCTTTTCTATAATTCACCCCTCCACTTT. V and J are TRBV4-3 and TRBJ1-6; 7 bases align to TRBD1. The junction had 17 bases not matched to a gene; V was cut back by 0 bases and J by 3 bases. Germline values: CDR1 LGHNA, CDR2 YSLEER. The CDR3 extends over 21 amino acids.

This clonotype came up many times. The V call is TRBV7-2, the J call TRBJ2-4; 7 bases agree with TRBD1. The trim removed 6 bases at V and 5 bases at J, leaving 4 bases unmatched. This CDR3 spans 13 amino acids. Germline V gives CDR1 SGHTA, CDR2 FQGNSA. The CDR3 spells CASSYRGQNIQYF. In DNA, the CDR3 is TGTGCCAGCAGTTACAGGGGCCAAAACATTCAGTACTTC.

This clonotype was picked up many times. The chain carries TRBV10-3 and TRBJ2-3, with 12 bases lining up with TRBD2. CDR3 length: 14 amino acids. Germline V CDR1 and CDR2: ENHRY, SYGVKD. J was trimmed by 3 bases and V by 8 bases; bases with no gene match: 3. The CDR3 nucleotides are TGTGCCATCGCGACTAGCGGGGGTACAGATACGCAGTATTTT. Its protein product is CAIATSGGTDTQYF.

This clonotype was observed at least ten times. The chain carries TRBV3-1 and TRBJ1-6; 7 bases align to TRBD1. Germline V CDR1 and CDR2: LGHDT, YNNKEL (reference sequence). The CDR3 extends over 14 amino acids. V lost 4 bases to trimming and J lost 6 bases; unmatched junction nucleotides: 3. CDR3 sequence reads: CASSRGQTNSPLHF. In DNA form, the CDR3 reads TGTGCCAGCAGCCGGGGACAGACTAATTCACCCCTCCACTTT.

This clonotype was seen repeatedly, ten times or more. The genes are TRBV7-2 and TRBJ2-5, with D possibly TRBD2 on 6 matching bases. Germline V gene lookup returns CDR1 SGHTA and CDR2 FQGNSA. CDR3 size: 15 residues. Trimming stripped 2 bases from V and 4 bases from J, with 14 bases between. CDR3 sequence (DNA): TGTGCCAGCAGCTTATATGGGGGGACGGGAGAGACCCAGTACTTC. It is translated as CASSLYGGTGETQYF. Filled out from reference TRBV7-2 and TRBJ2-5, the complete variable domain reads GAGVSQSPSNKVTEKGKDVELRCDPISGHTALYWYRQSLGQGLEFLIYFQGNSAPDKSGLPSDRFSAERTGGSVSTLTIQRTQQEDSAVYLCASSLYGGTGETQYFGPGTRLLVL.

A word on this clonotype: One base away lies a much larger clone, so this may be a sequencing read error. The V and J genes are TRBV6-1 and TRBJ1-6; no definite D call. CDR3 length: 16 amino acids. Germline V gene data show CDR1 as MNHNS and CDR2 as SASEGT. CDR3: CASSGSQSSCNSPLHF. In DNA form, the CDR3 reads TGTGCCAGCAGTGGGTCGCAGAGCTCCTGTAATTCACCCCTCCACTTT.

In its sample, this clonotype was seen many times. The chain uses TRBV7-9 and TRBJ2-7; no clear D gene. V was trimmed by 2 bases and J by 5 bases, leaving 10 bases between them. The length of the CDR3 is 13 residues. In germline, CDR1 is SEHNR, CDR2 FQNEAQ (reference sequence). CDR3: CASSLRVGNEQYF. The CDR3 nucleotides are TGTGCCAGCAGCTTACGTGTAGGGAACGAGCAGTACTTC. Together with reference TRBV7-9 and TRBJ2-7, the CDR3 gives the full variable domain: DTGVSQNPRHKITKRGQNVTFRCDPISEHNRLYWYRQTLGQGPEFLTYFQNEAQLEKSRLLSDRFSAERPKGSFSTLEIQRTEQGDSAMYLCASSLRVGNEQYFGPGTRLTVT.

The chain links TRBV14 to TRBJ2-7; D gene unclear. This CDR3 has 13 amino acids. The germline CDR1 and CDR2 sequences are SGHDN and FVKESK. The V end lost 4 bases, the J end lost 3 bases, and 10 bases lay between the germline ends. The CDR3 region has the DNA TGTGCCAGCAGCCGTCGTCACCTCTACGAGCAGTACTTC. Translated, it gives CASSRRHLYEQYF.

The CDR3 DNA follows: TGTGCCAGCAGAGGGGCGTCAAAGGGTGAAGCTTTCTTT. Its translation is CASRGASKGEAFF. This chain connects TRBV7-9 to TRBJ1-1; D may be TRBD1 (5 bases). Germline CDR1 is SEHNR and CDR2 is FQNEAQ (reference sequence). The CDR3 contains 13 residues. With 6 bases removed from V and 7 bases from J, the gap between germline ends came to 15 bases.

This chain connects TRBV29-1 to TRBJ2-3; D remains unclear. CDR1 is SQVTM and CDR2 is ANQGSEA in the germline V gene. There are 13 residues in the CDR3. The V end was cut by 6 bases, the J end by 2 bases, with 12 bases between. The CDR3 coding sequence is TGCAGCGTGGAACCCTATATCACAGATACGCAGTATTTT. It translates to CSVEPYITDTQYF.

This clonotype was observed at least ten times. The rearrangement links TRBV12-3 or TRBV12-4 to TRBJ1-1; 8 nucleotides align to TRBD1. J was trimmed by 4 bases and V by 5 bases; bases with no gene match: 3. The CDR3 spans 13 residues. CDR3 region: CASSTDRGTEAFF. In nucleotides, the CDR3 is TGTGCCAGCAGTACCGACAGGGGCACTGAAGCTTTCTTT.

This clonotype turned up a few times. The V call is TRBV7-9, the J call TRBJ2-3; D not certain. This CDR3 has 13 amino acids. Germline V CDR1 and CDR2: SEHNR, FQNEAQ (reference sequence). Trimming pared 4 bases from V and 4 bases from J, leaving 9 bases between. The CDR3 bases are TGTGCCAGCAGCTCGAAAGGACCAGATACGCAGTATTTT. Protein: CASSSKGPDTQYF. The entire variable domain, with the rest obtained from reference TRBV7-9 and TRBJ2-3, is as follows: DTGVSQNPRHKITKRGQNVTFRCDPISEHNRLYWYRQTLGQGPEFLTYFQNEAQLEKSRLLSDRFSAERPKGSFSTLEIQRTEQGDSAMYLCASSSKGPDTQYFGPGTRLTVL.

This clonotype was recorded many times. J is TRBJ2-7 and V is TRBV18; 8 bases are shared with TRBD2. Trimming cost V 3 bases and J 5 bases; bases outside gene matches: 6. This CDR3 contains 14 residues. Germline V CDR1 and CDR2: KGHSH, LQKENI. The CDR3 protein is CASSPLGRGNEQYF. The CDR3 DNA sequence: TGTGCCAGCTCACCCCTCGGGAGGGGGAACGAGCAGTACTTC.

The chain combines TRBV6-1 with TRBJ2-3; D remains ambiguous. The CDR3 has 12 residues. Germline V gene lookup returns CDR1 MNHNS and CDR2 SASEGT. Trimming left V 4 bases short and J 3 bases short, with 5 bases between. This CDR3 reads CASSGRTDTQYF. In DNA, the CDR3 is TGTGCCAGCAGTGGGCGGACAGATACGCAGTATTTT.

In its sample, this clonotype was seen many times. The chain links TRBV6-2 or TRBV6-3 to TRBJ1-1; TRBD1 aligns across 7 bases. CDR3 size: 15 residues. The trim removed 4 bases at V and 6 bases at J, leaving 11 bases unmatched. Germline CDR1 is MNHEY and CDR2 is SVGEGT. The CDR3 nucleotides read TGTGCCAGCAGTTTTTACCGACAGGGTGCTGCTGAAGCTTTCTTT. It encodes CASSFYRQGAAEAFF.

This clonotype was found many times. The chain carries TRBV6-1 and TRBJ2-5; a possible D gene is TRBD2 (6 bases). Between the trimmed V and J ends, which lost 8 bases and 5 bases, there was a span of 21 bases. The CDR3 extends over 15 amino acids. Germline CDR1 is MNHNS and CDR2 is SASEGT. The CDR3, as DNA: TGTGCCAGCCAACTCACGACTAGTCCTCGGGAGACCCAGTACTTC. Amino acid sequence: CASQLTTSPRETQYF.

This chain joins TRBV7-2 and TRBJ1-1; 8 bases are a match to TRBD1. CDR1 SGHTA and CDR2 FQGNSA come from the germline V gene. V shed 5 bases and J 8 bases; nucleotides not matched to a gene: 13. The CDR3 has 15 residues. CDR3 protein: CASSPRTGLVREAFF. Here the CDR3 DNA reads TGTGCCAGCAGCCCGCGGACAGGGTTGGTCAGGGAAGCTTTCTTT. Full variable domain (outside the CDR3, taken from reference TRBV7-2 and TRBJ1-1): GAGVSQSPSNKVTEKGKDVELRCDPISGHTALYWYRQSLGQGLEFLIYFQGNSAPDKSGLPSDRFSAERTGGSVSTLTIQRTQQEDSAVYLCASSPRTGLVREAFFGQGTRLTVV.

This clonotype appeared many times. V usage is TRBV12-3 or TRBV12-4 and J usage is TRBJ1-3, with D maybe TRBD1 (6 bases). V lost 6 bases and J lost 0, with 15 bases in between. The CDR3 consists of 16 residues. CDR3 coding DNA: TGTGCCAGCAGCCCGTGGGGCAGGGGCTCTGGAAACACCATATATTTT. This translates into CASSPWGRGSGNTIYF.

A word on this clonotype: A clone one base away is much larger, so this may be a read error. For the CDR3, the DNA is TGCAGTGCTAGAGGGCACGGGGGGTTCGAGACCCAGTACTTC. Residues: CSARGHGGFETQYF. The chain carries TRBV20-1 and TRBJ2-5; 7 nucleotides align to TRBD2. The length of the CDR3 is 14 residues. With V trimmed by 1 base and J by 5 bases, 7 bases remained unmatched. The germline gives CDR1 DFQATT, CDR2 SNEGSKA (reference sequence).

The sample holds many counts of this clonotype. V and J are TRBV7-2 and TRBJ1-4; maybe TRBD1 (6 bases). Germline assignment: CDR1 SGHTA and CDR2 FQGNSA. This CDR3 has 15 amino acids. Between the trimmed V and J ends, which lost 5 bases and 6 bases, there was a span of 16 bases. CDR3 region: CASSINRVADEKLFF. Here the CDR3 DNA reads TGTGCCAGCAGCATCAACAGGGTGGCGGATGAAAAACTGTTTTTT.

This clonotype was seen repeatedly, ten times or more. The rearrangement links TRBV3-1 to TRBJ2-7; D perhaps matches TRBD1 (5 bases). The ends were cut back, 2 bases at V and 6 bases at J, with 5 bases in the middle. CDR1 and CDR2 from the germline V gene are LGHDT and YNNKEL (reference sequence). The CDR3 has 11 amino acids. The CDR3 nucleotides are TGTGCCAGCAGCCAAAGGGGCGAGCAGTACTTC. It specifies CASSQRGEQYF.

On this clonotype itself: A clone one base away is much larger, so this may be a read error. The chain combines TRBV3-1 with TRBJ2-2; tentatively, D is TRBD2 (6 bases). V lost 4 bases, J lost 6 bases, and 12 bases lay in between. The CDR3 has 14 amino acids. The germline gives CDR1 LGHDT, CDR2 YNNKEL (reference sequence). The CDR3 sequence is CASSRTIRAGELFF. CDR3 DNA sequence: TGTGCCAGCAGCCGGACTATTAGAGCCGGGGAGCTGTTTTTT.

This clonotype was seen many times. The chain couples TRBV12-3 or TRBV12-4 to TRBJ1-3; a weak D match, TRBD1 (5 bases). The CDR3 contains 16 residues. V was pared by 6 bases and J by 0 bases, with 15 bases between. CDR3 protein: CASRGQGYSSGNTIYF. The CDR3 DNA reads TGTGCCAGCAGGGGGCAGGGTTATAGCTCTGGAAACACCATATATTTT.

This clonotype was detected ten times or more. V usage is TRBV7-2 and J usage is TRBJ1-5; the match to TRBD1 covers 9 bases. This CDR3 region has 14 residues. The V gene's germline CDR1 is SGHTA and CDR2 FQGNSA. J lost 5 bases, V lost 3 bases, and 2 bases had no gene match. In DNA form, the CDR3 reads TGTGCCAGCAGCTTGGGACAGGGTTATCAGCCCCAGCATTTT. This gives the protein CASSLGQGYQPQHF.

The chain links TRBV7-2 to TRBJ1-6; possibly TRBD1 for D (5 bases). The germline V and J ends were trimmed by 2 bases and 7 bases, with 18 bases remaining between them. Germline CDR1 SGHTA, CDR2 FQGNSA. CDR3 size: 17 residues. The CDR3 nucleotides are TGTGCCAGCAGCTTAACACTTGGGCAGGGAGGAAATTCACCCCTCCACTTT. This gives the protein CASSLTLGQGGNSPLHF.

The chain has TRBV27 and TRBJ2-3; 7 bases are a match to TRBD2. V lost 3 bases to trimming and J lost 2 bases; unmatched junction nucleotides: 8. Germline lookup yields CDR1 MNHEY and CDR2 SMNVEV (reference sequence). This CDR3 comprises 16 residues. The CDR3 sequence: CASSFSRGSYTDTQYF. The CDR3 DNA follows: TGTGCCAGCAGTTTCTCGCGGGGGAGCTACACAGATACGCAGTATTTT.